Shown below are 18 T cell receptor beta chains from a single sample sequenced in a study of shared clonotypes between healthy human individuals. Clones were read by immunoSEQ multiplex PCR, and TCRdb kept only the in-frame ones, dropping some. This table has about 530,000 clones, about 75% appearing once. Sequencing used PBMCs. These receptors were collected from a woman aged 35 to 49 in good health. Some clones in this sample may be carry-over from other donors' samples.

The chain recombines TRBV6-1 with TRBJ2-5; D not certain. Deletions cut 5 bases from V and 5 bases from J, with 9 bases between. This CDR3 is built from 12 residues. The V gene's germline CDR1 is MNHNS and CDR2 SASEGT. This CDR3 is CASSFLRETQYF. In nucleotides, the CDR3 is TGTGCCAGCAGTTTTCTTCGCGAGACCCAGTACTTC.

This rearrangement joins TRBV11-2 to TRBJ1-2; a weak D match, TRBD1 (6 bases). The V end was cut by 0 bases, the J end by 8 bases, with 10 bases between. The CDR3 is 13 amino acids. The V gene's germline CDR1 is SGHAT and CDR2 FQNNGV. The DNA for the CDR3 is TGTGCCAGCAGCTTAGAGACAGGATTAGGCTACACCTTC. Translated: CASSLETGLGYTF.

This clone was observed a single time. This sequence joins TRBV10-2 and TRBJ1-1; D is ambiguous. The CDR3 sequence is 12 residues long. Trimming removed 6 bases at V and 1 base at J, with 6 bases between. Germline CDR1 WSHSY, CDR2 SAAADI. Written as DNA, the CDR3 is TGCGCCAGCAGGGACTGGAACACTGAAGCTTTCTTT. It codes for CASRDWNTEAFF.

The chain couples TRBV11-1 to TRBJ2-5; D is possibly TRBD2 (5 bases). CDR3 size: 13 residues. The V gene's germline CDR1 is SGHAT and CDR2 FQDESV (reference sequence). V lost 6 bases and J 7 bases, leaving 15 bases between the germline ends. The CDR3 here is CASRRATRGTQYF. For the CDR3, the DNA is TGTGCCAGCAGGCGGGCCACTCGGGGGACCCAGTACTTC.

In regard to this clone: This CDR3 is also generated by other DNA sequences in the sample. The rearrangement uses TRBV11-2 and TRBJ2-7; D gene unclear. The germline CDR1 and CDR2 sequences are SGHAT and FQNNGV. This CDR3 is built from 13 residues. V gave up 1 base and J gave up 0 bases, with 4 bases separating them. Here the CDR3 DNA reads TGTGCCAGCAGCTTAGGGGCCTCCTACGAGCAGTACTTC. This sequence encodes CASSLGASYEQYF.

This sequence joins TRBV10-1 and TRBJ2-7, with D maybe TRBD2 (5 bases). The CDR3 covers 14 residues. Germline V gene sequence: CDR1 WNHNN, CDR2 SYGVQD (reference sequence). V lost 0 bases and J 9 bases, leaving 15 bases between the germline ends. CDR3 loop: CASSESGSRGWQYF. CDR3 nucleotides: TGCGCCAGCAGTGAGTCCGGCTCCCGGGGTTGGCAGTACTTC.

DNA for the CDR3: TGTGCCAGCAGCTTAGATCGGGGATCCCACGAGCAGTACTTC. This codes for CASSLDRGSHEQYF. The J gene is TRBJ2-7, the V gene TRBV11-2; TRBD2 might be the D (5 bases). Per germline, CDR1 SGHAT and CDR2 FQNNGV. The CDR3 covers 14 residues. V lost 0 bases and J 5 bases, leaving 11 bases between the germline ends.

The V and J genes are TRBV28 and TRBJ2-4; D unclear. This CDR3 has 15 amino acids. V shed 7 bases and J shed 0 bases, with 13 bases lying between them. The germline CDR1 and CDR2 sequences are MDHEN and SYDVKM. In DNA, the CDR3 is TGTGCCAGCAACTGGGGTGGGATAGCCAAAAACATTCAGTACTTC. Translating it yields CASNWGGIAKNIQYF.

The chain has TRBV9 and TRBJ2-7; weak D call: TRBD1 (6 bases). The V gene lost 5 bases and the J gene lost 3 bases, with 15 bases spanning the gap. The CDR3 runs 14 residues. Germline V gives CDR1 SGDLS, CDR2 YYNGEE. The CDR3: CASSLAGDDYEQYF. For the CDR3, the DNA is TGTGCCAGCAGTCTCGCAGGGGATGACTACGAGCAGTACTTC.

The J gene is TRBJ1-5, the V gene TRBV5-1, with 9 positions matching TRBD1. There are 17 residues in the CDR3. In germline, CDR1 is SGHRS, CDR2 YFSETQ. V trimming: 0 bases; J trimming: 4 bases; junction bases outside the gene matches: 8. The CDR3 DNA sequence: TGCGCCAGCAGCTTGGATGGGACAGGGTCGGGGAATCAGCCCCAGCATTTT. Protein product: CASSLDGTGSGNQPQHF.

The V call is TRBV7-6, the J call TRBJ2-7; TRBD2 agrees at 8 bases. V shed 2 bases and J 5 bases; nucleotides not matched to a gene: 2. CDR3 size: 13 residues. CDR1 SGHVS and CDR2 FNYEAQ come from the germline V gene. CDR3 sequence reads: CASSLKAGDEQYF. The CDR3 nucleotides are TGTGCCAGCAGCTTAAAAGCGGGGGACGAGCAGTACTTC.

The chain combines TRBV7-3 with TRBJ2-1; 8 nucleotides agree with TRBD1. Germline CDR1 SGHTA, CDR2 FQGTGA. This CDR3 region has 12 residues. J lost 9 bases, V lost 5 bases, and 3 bases had no gene match. The DNA for the CDR3 is TGTGCCAGCAGCCCCGGACAGGGTGAGCAGTTCTTC. Residues: CASSPGQGEQFF.

The genes are TRBV4-1 and TRBJ2-7, with a tentative D call TRBD1 (6 bases). Germline CDR1 is MGHRA and CDR2 is YSYEKL. The CDR3 totals 13 residues. The ends were cut back, 1 base at V and 3 bases at J, with 7 bases in the middle. CDR3: CASSQGDNYEQYF. CDR3 nucleotide sequence: TGCGCCAGCAGCCAAGGGGACAACTACGAGCAGTACTTC.

This clone was recorded a few times. V and J are TRBV9 and TRBJ2-3, with 12 bases matching TRBD2. The V gene's germline CDR1 is SGDLS and CDR2 YYNGEE. Trimming took 4 bases from V and 4 from J; bases not matched to a gene: 4. The CDR3 consists of 15 residues. CDR3 sequence reads: CASSILAGGPDTQYF. The CDR3 DNA reads as TGTGCCAGCAGCATACTAGCGGGAGGTCCAGATACGCAGTATTTT. Using reference TRBV9 and TRBJ2-3 for the parts outside the CDR3, the full variable domain is DSGVTQTPKHLITATGQRVTLRCSPRSGDLSVYWYQQSLDQGLQFLIQYYNGEERAKGNILERFSAQQFPDLHSELNLSSLELGDSALYFCASSILAGGPDTQYFGPGTRLTVL.

The chain combines TRBV9 with TRBJ2-7; TRBD2 matches 12 bases. The CDR3 is 16 residues long. Germline V CDR1 and CDR2: SGDLS, YYNGEE. Germline trimming cut 0 bases from V and 4 bases from J; bases unmatched to any gene: 5. This chain's CDR3 is CASSVAPGTSGYEQYF. In DNA form, the CDR3 reads TGTGCCAGCAGCGTAGCCCCCGGGACTAGCGGGTACGAGCAGTACTTC.

This chain links TRBV2 with TRBJ2-7, with D unresolved. The CDR3 contains 14 residues. Germline CDR1 reads SNHLY; CDR2 reads FYNNEI. Trimming removed 4 bases at V and 0 bases at J, with 10 bases between. The CDR3 is CASSVRTGSYEQYF. The CDR3 DNA follows: TGTGCCAGCAGTGTCAGGACCGGCTCCTACGAGCAGTACTTC.

The chain joins TRBV7-8 to TRBJ2-7; 7 nucleotides agree with TRBD1. The germline V gene encodes CDR1 SGHVS and CDR2 FQNEAQ. With 5 bases clipped from V and 4 bases from J, the junction kept 8 bases outside the gene matches. The CDR3 covers 14 residues. In DNA, the CDR3 is TGTGCCAGCAGCCTACCAGGGGGACGGTACGAGCAGTACTTC. Its protein is CASSLPGGRYEQYF. The variable domain in full, completed from reference TRBV7-8 and TRBJ2-7, reads GAGVSQSPRYKVAKRGQDVALRCDPISGHVSLFWYQQALGQGPEFLTYFQNEAQLDKSGLPSDRFFAERPEGSVSTLKIQRTQQEDSAVYLCASSLPGGRYEQYFGPGTRLTVT.

The gene calls are TRBV21-1 and TRBJ2-2. TRBV21-1 is a recognized pseudogene. The CDR3 length is 15 residues. The CDR3 nucleotides read TGTGCCAGCAGCAAGGGGAAGGGATCCACCGGGGAGCTGTTTTTT. Protein sequence: CASSKGKGSTGELFF.